These T cell receptor beta chains were read from a single sample in a study of blood T cell repertoires in COVID-19. Generated by immunoSEQ multiplex PCR, the TCRdb table keeps only in-frame clones and is missing some. Among 450,000 or so clones listed, 70% to 90% were seen once. Source material: peripheral blood. These receptors originate from a young man with COVID-19, enrolled during active disease. CDR3s include the opening cysteine and the closing phenylalanine or tryptophan. D genes are given only for firm matches. Expanded clones are given a class, and other clones once, few, many or no size at all.

J gene: TRBJ1-6; D gene: .; V gene: TRBV12-3/TRBV12-4; clone size: .; CDR3 protein: CASGTGMNSPLHF; CDR3 DNA: TGTGCCAGCGGAACAGGGATGAATTCACCCCTCCACTTT
J gene: TRBJ2-1; D gene: TRBD2; V gene: TRBV7-9; clone size: .; CDR3 protein: CASSSPPRLAGGLSNEQFF; CDR3 DNA: TGTGCCAGCAGCTCGCCGCCTAGACTAGCGGGGGGGCTGAGCAATGAGCAGTTCTTC
J gene: TRBJ2-1; D gene: TRBD2; V gene: TRBV7-9; clone size: .; CDR3 protein: CAIHRGSGGPNEQFF; CDR3 DNA: TGTGCCATCCACAGGGGTAGCGGGGGACCCAATGAGCAGTTCTTC
J gene: TRBJ2-7; D gene: TRBD2; V gene: TRBV7-9; clone size: .; CDR3 protein: CASSVPNSGRLSYEQYF; CDR3 DNA: TGTGCCAGCAGCGTACCTAATAGCGGGAGGTTGTCCTACGAGCAGTACTTC
J gene: TRBJ2-7; D gene: .; V gene: TRBV19; clone size: .; CDR3 protein: CASSIQGSSYEQYF; CDR3 DNA: TGTGCCAGTAGTATACAGGGAAGCTCCTACGAGCAGTACTTC
J gene: TRBJ2-7; D gene: TRBD1; V gene: TRBV5-1; clone size: .; CDR3 protein: CASSLMTGGEYEQYF; CDR3 DNA: TGCGCCAGCAGCCTCATGACAGGGGGCGAGTACGAGCAGTACTTC
J gene: TRBJ2-2; D gene: TRBD2; V gene: TRBV19; clone size: .; CDR3 protein: CASRLAGETGELFF; CDR3 DNA: TGTGCCAGTAGACTAGCGGGAGAGACCGGGGAGCTGTTTTTT
J gene: TRBJ2-1; D gene: .; V gene: TRBV18; clone size: .; CDR3 protein: CASSSLDQGFNEQFF; CDR3 DNA: TGTGCCAGCTCTTCTCTGGACCAGGGGTTCAATGAGCAGTTCTTC
J gene: TRBJ2-1; D gene: TRBD2; V gene: TRBV5-4; clone size: once; CDR3 protein: CASSSPGGGTEQFF; CDR3 DNA: TGTGCCAGCAGCTCGCCGGGGGGGGGCACTGAGCAGTTCTTC
J gene: TRBJ2-7; D gene: .; V gene: TRBV6-1; clone size: .; CDR3 protein: CASSATETYEQYF; CDR3 DNA: TGTGCCAGCAGCGCGACAGAGACTTACGAGCAGTACTTC
J gene: TRBJ2-3; D gene: .; V gene: TRBV6-5; clone size: .; CDR3 protein: CASRAGAERTQYF; CDR3 DNA: TGTGCCAGCAGGGCGGGGGCCGAGCGTACGCAGTATTTT
J gene: TRBJ1-3; D gene: TRBD1; V gene: TRBV7-9; clone size: .; CDR3 protein: CASSLAGTGGNTIYF; CDR3 DNA: TGTGCCAGCAGCTTAGCTGGGACAGGGGGAAACACCATATATTTT
J gene: TRBJ1-2; D gene: TRBD1; V gene: TRBV4-1; clone size: .; CDR3 protein: CASSQDLGRQGGYTF; CDR3 DNA: TGCGCCAGCAGCCAAGACCTGGGGCGACAGGGAGGCTACACCTTC
J gene: TRBJ1-3; D gene: .; V gene: TRBV7-9; clone size: few; CDR3 protein: CASRGTGSGNTIYF; CDR3 DNA: TGTGCCAGCAGGGGAACAGGCTCTGGAAACACCATATATTTT
J gene: TRBJ2-1; D gene: .; V gene: TRBV19; clone size: .; CDR3 protein: CASSISGGAALEQFF; CDR3 DNA: TGTGCCAGTAGTATTTCGGGGGGCGCGGCGCTTGAGCAGTTCTTC
J gene: TRBJ2-7; D gene: TRBD1; V gene: TRBV6-5; clone size: .; CDR3 protein: CASGRDRGYEQYF; CDR3 DNA: TGTGCCAGCGGGCGGGACAGGGGATACGAGCAGTACTTC
J gene: TRBJ2-1; D gene: TRBD2; V gene: TRBV19; clone size: .; CDR3 protein: CASSIGTSGRYEQFF; CDR3 DNA: TGTGCCAGTAGTATAGGAACTAGCGGGAGATATGAGCAGTTCTTC
J gene: TRBJ2-5; D gene: TRBD2; V gene: TRBV11-2; clone size: .; CDR3 protein: CASSLGTSEGWETQYF; CDR3 DNA: TGTGCCAGCAGCCTAGGGACTAGCGAGGGGTGGGAGACCCAGTACTTC
J gene: TRBJ1-2; D gene: .; V gene: TRBV6-5; clone size: once; CDR3 protein: CASSYRGGLGYTF; CDR3 DNA: TGTGCCAGCAGTTACCGGGGGGGTCTTGGCTACACCTTC
J gene: TRBJ2-1; D gene: TRBD1; V gene: TRBV6-5; clone size: .; CDR3 protein: CASTQTGGSYEQFF; CDR3 DNA: TGTGCCAGCACGCAGACAGGGGGGAGCTATGAGCAGTTCTTC
J gene: TRBJ2-5; D gene: .; V gene: TRBV4-2; clone size: few; CDR3 protein: CASSQDTSRAQETQYF; CDR3 DNA: TGTGCCAGCAGCCAAGATACTAGCAGAGCCCAAGAGACCCAGTACTTC
J gene: TRBJ2-2; D gene: .; V gene: TRBV5-1; clone size: .; CDR3 protein: CASSLATLATGELFF; CDR3 DNA: TGCGCCAGCAGCTTGGCAACATTGGCCACCGGGGAGCTGTTTTTT
J gene: TRBJ1-5; D gene: .; V gene: TRBV30; clone size: .; CDR3 protein: CAWSSGVLSGQPQHF; CDR3 DNA: TGTGCCTGGAGTTCAGGGGTCCTTTCTGGTCAGCCCCAGCATTTT
J gene: TRBJ2-3; D gene: .; V gene: TRBV29-1; clone size: .; CDR3 protein: CSVRQGGGITDTQYF; CDR3 DNA: TGCAGCGTACGCCAGGGCGGGGGCATAACAGATACGCAGTATTTT
J gene: TRBJ1-1; D gene: TRBD1; V gene: TRBV2; clone size: .; CDR3 protein: CASSREGAYTEAFF; CDR3 DNA: TGTGCCAGCAGTCGTGAGGGGGCCTACACTGAAGCTTTCTTT
J gene: TRBJ1-6; D gene: TRBD1; V gene: TRBV5-4; clone size: .; CDR3 protein: CASSRGTGGYNSPLHF; CDR3 DNA: TGTGCCAGCAGCCGCGGGACAGGGGGATATAATTCACCCCTCCACTTT